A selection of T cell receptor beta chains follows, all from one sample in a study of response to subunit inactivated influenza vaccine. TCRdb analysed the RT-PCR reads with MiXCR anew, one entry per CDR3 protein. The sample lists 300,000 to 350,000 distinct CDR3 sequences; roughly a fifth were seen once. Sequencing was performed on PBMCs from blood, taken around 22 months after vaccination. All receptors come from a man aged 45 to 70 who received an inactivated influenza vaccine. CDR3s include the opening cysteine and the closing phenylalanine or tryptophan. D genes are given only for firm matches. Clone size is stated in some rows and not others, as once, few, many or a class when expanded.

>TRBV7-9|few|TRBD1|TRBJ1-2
TGTGCCAGCAGCACCGGACAGGGGGCGCGTGGCTACACCTTC
CASSTGQGARGYTF
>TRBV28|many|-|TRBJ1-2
TGTGCCAGCAGTCCCCGGGGGCTCTATGGCTACACCTTC
CASSPRGLYGYTF
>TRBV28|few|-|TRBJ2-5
TGTGCCAGCAGTTCACCCTGGAGTGAAGAGACCCAGTACTTC
CASSSPWSEETQYF
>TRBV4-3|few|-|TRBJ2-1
TGCGCCAGCAGCCTACAGGGTGCCCATGAGCAGTTCTTC
CASSLQGAHEQFF
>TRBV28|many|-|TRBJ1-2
TGTGCCAGCATCGGGGGGGGTGGCGTTCCTGGCTACACCTTC
CASIGGGGVPGYTF
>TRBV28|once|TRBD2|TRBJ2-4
TGTGCCAGCAGTTTCAGCGGGTGGGGGGGCAAAAACATTCAGTACTTC
CASSFSGWGGKNIQYF
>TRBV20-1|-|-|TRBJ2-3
TGCAGTGCTAGTCTGCAGCCGAGCATCTCGTATTTT
CSASLQPSISYF
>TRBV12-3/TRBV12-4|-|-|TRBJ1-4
TGTGCCAGCAGTTCCCGACAGTCAGCTAATGAAAAACTGTTTTTT
CASSSRQSANEKLFF
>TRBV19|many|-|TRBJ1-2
TGTGCCAGTAGTATGTCAGGGGCTAACTATGGCTACACCTTC
CASSMSGANYGYTF
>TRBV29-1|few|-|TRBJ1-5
TGCAGCGTTGCGGAGGGAACATGGGAGCCCCAGCATTTT
CSVAEGTWEPQHF
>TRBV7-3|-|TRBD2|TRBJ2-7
TGTGCCAGCAGCTTATCGGCTAGCGGGAAGTACGAGCAGTACTTC
CASSLSASGKYEQYF
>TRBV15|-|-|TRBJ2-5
TGTGCCACCAGCAGAGATCCGTATTCTTTGGAGACCCAGTACTTC
CATSRDPYSLETQYF
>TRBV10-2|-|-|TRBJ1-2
TGCGCCAGCAGTGAAATCGGACAGTTTGGCTACACCTTC
CASSEIGQFGYTF
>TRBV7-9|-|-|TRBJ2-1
TGTGCCAGCAGCTTAGCCTTGGCACACAATGAGCAGTTCTTC
CASSLALAHNEQFF
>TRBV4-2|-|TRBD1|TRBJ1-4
TGTGCCAGCAGCCAAGATCTACGGACAGGGGGTGAAAAACTGTTTTTT
CASSQDLRTGGEKLFF
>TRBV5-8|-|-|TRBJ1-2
TGTGCCAGCAGCTCCTTCGGGGGCGCAAGCTATGGCTACACCTTC
CASSSFGGASYGYTF
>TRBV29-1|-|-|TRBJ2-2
TGCAGCGTTGATCCCACAGGACTGAACACCGGGGAGCTGTTTTTT
CSVDPTGLNTGELFF
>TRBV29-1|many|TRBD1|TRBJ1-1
TGCAGCGTAGGACAGGACACTGAAGCTTTCTTT
CSVGQDTEAFF
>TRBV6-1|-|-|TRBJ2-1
TGTGCCATCCAGGCCATTTCCTACAATGAGCAGTTCTTC
CAIQAISYNEQFF
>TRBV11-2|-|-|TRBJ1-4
TGTGCCAGCAGCCCGTCCCACGATAGGAGTGAAAAACTGTTTTTT
CASSPSHDRSEKLFF
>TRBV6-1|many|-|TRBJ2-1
TGTGCCAGCGAACCTGGCGGGTCGGCCTACAATGAGCAGTTCTTC
CASEPGGSAYNEQFF
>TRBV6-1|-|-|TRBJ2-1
TGTGCCAGCAAGAAACCTGGGGGGGCCCTCAATGAGCAGTTCTTC
CASKKPGGALNEQFF